One sample yielded the 3 T cell receptor beta chains listed below, sequenced in a study of regulatory T cells in long-lasting Graves disease. The authors built TCR beta libraries using iRepertoire HTBI primers and Arm-PCR of CDR3 regions. MiXCR, applied by TCRdb to the multiplex PCR reads, yields one record per CDR3 protein. The data hold 350,000 to 550,000 distinct CDR3 sequences, with 15% observed a single time. Time point specified: newly diagnosed GD, antithyroid drugs for less than 3 months. The TCR library was prepared using RNA isolated from PBMCs. These data also formed part of another study, on T cells in Graves' hyperthyroidism and ophthalmopathy.

The specimen comprised peripheral blood mononuclear cells (PBMCs), sampled at new diagnosis, from a patient treated with antithyroid drugs. Receptors were obtained from a woman aged 25 to 39 with Graves disease.

There are a few counts of this clonotype. A much larger clone lies one base from this, so it may be a read error. The chain links TRBV30 to TRBJ1-1; D ambiguous. V dropped 4 bases and J dropped 10 bases, with 13 bases sitting between them. Germline CDR1 reads GTSNPN; CDR2 reads SVGIG (reference sequence). CDR3 length: 11 amino acids. CDR3 DNA sequence: TGTGCCTGGACAGGCACCCTTTTAGCTTTCTTT. Translated, it gives CAWTGTLLAFF.

This clonotype was seen many times. The V call is TRBV2, the J call TRBJ2-3; maybe TRBD2 (5 bases). Germline V CDR1 and CDR2: SNHLY, FYNNEI. Trimming shortened V by 6 bases and J by 1 base, and 8 bases separated the two germline ends. CDR3 length equals 13 residues. CDR3 residues: CASRDSGTDTQYF. CDR3 sequence (DNA): TGTGCCAGCAGGGATAGCGGCACAGATACGCAGTATTTT.

This clonotype was picked up many times. The chain uses TRBV29-1 and TRBJ2-3; maybe TRBD1 (6 bases). The CDR3 is made up of 16 amino acids. The germline V gene has CDR1 SQVTM and CDR2 ANQGSEA. With 4 bases removed from V and 4 bases from J, the gap between germline ends came to 21 bases. CDR3 sequence: CSVVPAGAPAPDTQYF. CDR3 bases: TGCAGCGTTGTCCCCGCAGGGGCCCCGGCACCAGATACGCAGTATTTT.